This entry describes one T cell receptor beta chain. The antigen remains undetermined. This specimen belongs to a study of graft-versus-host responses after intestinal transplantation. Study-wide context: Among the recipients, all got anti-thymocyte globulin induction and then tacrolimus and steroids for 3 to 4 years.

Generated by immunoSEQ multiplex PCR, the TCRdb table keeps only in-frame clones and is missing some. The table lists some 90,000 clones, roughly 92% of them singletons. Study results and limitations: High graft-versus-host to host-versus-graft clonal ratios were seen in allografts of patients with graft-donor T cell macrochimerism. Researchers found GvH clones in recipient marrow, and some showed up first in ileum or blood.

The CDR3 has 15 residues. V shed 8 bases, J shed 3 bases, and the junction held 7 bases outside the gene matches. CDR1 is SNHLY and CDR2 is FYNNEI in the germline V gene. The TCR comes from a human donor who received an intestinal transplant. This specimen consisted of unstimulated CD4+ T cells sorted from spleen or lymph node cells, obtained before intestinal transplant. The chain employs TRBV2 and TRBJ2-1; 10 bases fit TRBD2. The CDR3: CASWEREGLYNEQFF. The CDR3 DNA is TGTGCCAGCTGGGAGCGGGAGGGCCTCTACAATGAGCAGTTCTTC.